This T cell receptor beta chain was sequenced for a study of cytomegalovirus exposure and HLA in healthy donors. Points from the study as a whole: The authors later found most CMV-associated TCR beta chains appeared HLA-restricted. Using the classifier, cytomegalovirus status was reportedly diagnosed with high specificity and sensitivity.

Germline CDR1 is SGHTA and CDR2 is FQGNSA. The germline V and J ends were trimmed by 5 bases and 5 bases, with 30 bases remaining between them. The length of the CDR3 is 19 residues. The PCR was carried out with 60 Vbeta primers and 13 Jbeta primers. Produced via immunoSEQ multiplex PCR; TCRdb's table is partial and in-frame only. Here the sample spans some 150,000 clones, less than 85% being singletons. This clone was seen a handful of times. Its specificity is unknown. This rearrangement joins TRBV7-2 to TRBJ2-5; D remains unclear. The sequenced sample consisted of PBMCs. The sequence came from a middle-aged man in good health and CMV-seronegative. CDR3: CASSPAGNNRPQAWETQYF. The CDR3 nucleotides read TGTGCCAGCAGCCCGGCCGGCAATAATAGGCCCCAGGCGTGGGAGACCCAGTACTTC.